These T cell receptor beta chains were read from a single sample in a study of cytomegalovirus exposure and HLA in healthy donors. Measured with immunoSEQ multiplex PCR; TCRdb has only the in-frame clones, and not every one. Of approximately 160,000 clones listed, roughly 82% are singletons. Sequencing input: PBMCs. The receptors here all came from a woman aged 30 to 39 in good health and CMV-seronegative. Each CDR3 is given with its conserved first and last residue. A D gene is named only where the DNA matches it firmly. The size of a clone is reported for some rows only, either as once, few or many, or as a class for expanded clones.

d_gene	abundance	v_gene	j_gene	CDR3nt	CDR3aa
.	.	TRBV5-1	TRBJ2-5	TGCGCCAGCAGCTTTGGTGGACTTGGGTCGGGACTCCCGGACGTGGAGACCCAGTACTTC	CASSFGGLGSGLPDVETQYF
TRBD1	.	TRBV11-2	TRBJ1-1	TGTGCCAGCAGCCCCATTGGACAGGGGCGGGTTGAAGCTTTCTTT	CASSPIGQGRVEAFF
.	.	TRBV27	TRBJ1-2	TGTGCCAGCAGTCAAGTTCGGGGGGCCGGCTATGGCTACACCTTC	CASSQVRGAGYGYTF
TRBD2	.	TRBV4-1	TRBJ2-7	TGCGCCAGCAGCCAACTAGCGGGTAGCTCCTACGAGCAGTACTTC	CASSQLAGSSYEQYF
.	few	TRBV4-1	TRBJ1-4	TGCGCCAGCAGCCGCCGGGACAACCTGAATGAAAAACTGTTTTTT	CASSRRDNLNEKLFF
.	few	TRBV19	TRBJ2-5	TGTGCCAGTAGTATCGGTACAGCACAAGAGACCCAGTACTTC	CASSIGTAQETQYF
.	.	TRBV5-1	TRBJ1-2	TGCGCCAGCAGCTTGGAAAGGGGAATTCTCTATGGCTACCCCTTC	CASSLERGILYGYPF
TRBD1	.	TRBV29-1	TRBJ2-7	TGCAGCGTTGAAAATCGACAGGGAGTCTCCTACGAGCAGTACTTC	CSVENRQGVSYEQYF
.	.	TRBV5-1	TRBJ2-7	TGCGCCAGCAGCCCAGATCAGGGGTTGTCCTACGAGCAGTACTTC	CASSPDQGLSYEQYF
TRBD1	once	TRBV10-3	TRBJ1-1	TGTGCCATCAGTGCCCAGGGGGCTGGGAACACTGAAGCTTTCTTT	CAISAQGAGNTEAFF
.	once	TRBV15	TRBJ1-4	TGTGCCACCAGCAGAGCCAACGCAGGGTATAAACTGTTTTTT	CATSRANAGYKLFF
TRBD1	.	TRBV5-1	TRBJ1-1	TGCGCCAGCAGCCTGGACAGGGGGCTTGAAGCTTTCTTT	CASSLDRGLEAFF
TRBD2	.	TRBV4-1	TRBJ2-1	TGCGCCAGCAGCCAAGAACCTAGCGGGGGAGCTTTTAGTGAGCAGTTCTTC	CASSQEPSGGAFSEQFF
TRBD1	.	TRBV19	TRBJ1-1	TGTGCCAGTAGTTCAGGACAGGGGTTGAACACTGAAGCTTTCTTT	CASSSGQGLNTEAFF
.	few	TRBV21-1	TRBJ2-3	TGTGCCAGCAGCAAAGGTGGGTGCGACAGGTATACAGATACGCAGTATTTT	CASSKGGCDRYTDTQYF
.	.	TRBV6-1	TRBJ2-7	TGTGCCAGCAGTGAAGGTGTCATCTACGAGCAGTACTTC	CASSEGVIYEQYF
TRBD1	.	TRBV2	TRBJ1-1	TGTGCCAGCAGGGTAGGGCGACAGGGCGACAGAGTCGGGAACACTGAAGCTTTCTTT	CASRVGRQGDRVGNTEAFF
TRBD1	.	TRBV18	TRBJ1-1	TGTGCCAGCTCACCTTGGACAGGGAGCGGTACTGAAGCTTTCTTT	CASSPWTGSGTEAFF
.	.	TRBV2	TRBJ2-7	TGTGCCAGCAGTGACTCCCCAGACTACGAGCAGTACTTC	CASSDSPDYEQYF